The subject of this entry is one T cell receptor beta chain. Its target is unknown. The entry originates in a study of shared clonotypes between healthy human individuals. Looking at the study overall: Each donor's CD8 memory used one plate, CD8 naive two, each CD4 subset three. The study, taken as a whole, reports: Relative to memory subsets, naive subsets generally showed larger estimated richness. Sampling covered blood only; tissue repertoires likely differ.

Produced via immunoSEQ multiplex PCR; TCRdb's table is partial and in-frame only. The data contain roughly 2.4 million clones, about 94% of them seen just once; the ten biggest clones take up roughly 0.13%. The V gene lost 3 bases and the J gene lost 1 base, with 13 bases spanning the gap. CDR1 is SGHRS, CDR2 YFSETQ, per germline. CDR3 length equals 16 residues. The study drew its donors from healthy HIV-negative adults without recent acute infections or vaccinations. The chain has TRBV5-1 and TRBJ2-2; D may correspond to TRBD1 or TRBD2 (5 bases each). The sequence was obtained from a man aged 18 to 29 in good health. The sample was naive CD4+ T cells sorted from blood. As to subset: CD45RA+ positively selected. CDR3 in amino acids: CASSWTGTGNTGELFF. The DNA of the CDR3 is TGCGCCAGCAGCTGGACCGGGACGGGGAACACCGGGGAGCTGTTTTTT.